The 30 T cell receptor beta chains below come from one sample, sequenced in a study of blood T cell repertoires in COVID-19. The repertoire was sequenced with immunoSEQ multiplex PCR; TCRdb's copy has only in-frame clones and lacks some. The sample has roughly 240,000 clones; approximately 84% are singletons. Sequences were obtained from peripheral blood. Receptors originate from a woman of 80 years or more with acute or convalescent COVID-19.

This clone was seen only a few times. The rearrangement joins TRBV18 to TRBJ2-3; 7 bases are shared with TRBD1. There are 15 residues in the CDR3. Trimming at V came to 5 bases and at J to 1 base, leaving 6 bases not matched to a gene. Germline assignment: CDR1 KGHSH and CDR2 LQKENI. The CDR3 region has the DNA TGTGCCAGCTCAGGGGACAGACGGGGCACAGATACGCAGTATTTT. Amino acid sequence: CASSGDRRGTDTQYF.

For this clone: Distinct nucleotide sequences in the sample also encode this CDR3. V is TRBV19 and J is TRBJ1-5; 10 bases map to TRBD1. Per germline, CDR1 LNHDA and CDR2 SQIVND (reference sequence). The CDR3 has 14 amino acids. V trimming: 3 bases; J trimming: 6 bases; junction bases outside the gene matches: 2. The CDR3 DNA is TGTGCCAGTAGTATCGGACAGGGGGGTCAGCCCCAGCATTTT. Protein sequence: CASSIGQGGQPQHF.

V and J are TRBV7-8 and TRBJ2-7; 7 positions match TRBD2. Trimming removed 4 bases from V and 6 bases from J; junction bases left unmatched: 12. In germline, CDR1 is SGHVS, CDR2 FQNEAQ. The CDR3 is 15 amino acids. CDR3 bases: TGTGCCAGCAGCTACCGGGAGGCCGGCCCTGTCGAGCAGTACTTC. Its translation is CASSYREAGPVEQYF.

The sample holds a few counts of this clone. The chain joins TRBV6-2 or TRBV6-3 to TRBJ2-5; 13 nucleotides match TRBD2. Germline-derived CDR1 and CDR2 are MNHEY and SVGEGT. This CDR3 has 17 amino acids. With 4 bases clipped from V and 0 bases from J, the junction kept 5 bases outside the gene matches. In nucleotides, the CDR3 is TGTGCCAGCAGTTTGGGACTAGCGGGATCGTACCAAGAGACCCAGTACTTC. Protein sequence: CASSLGLAGSYQETQYF.

This clone was picked up a small number of times. This chain links TRBV5-1 with TRBJ1-1, with 7 bases lining up with TRBD1. Trimming took 6 bases from V and 3 from J; bases not matched to a gene: 8. CDR1 is SGHRS, CDR2 YFSETQ, per germline. The CDR3 has 14 residues. CDR3 nucleotides: TGCGCCAGCACCCTACAGGGGTCGGACACTGAAGCTTTCTTT. This codes for CASTLQGSDTEAFF.

The chain carries TRBV5-1 and TRBJ1-4, with a possible D match to TRBD1 (6 bases). Looked up from germline, CDR1 is SGHRS and CDR2 is YFSETQ. V dropped 3 bases and J dropped 0 bases, with 12 bases sitting between them. The CDR3 is 16 residues long. CDR3 in amino acids: CASSSGTPATNEKLFF. In DNA, the CDR3 is TGCGCCAGCAGCTCCGGGACACCTGCAACTAATGAAAAACTGTTTTTT.

V gene TRBV29-1 combines with J gene TRBJ2-7; weak D call: TRBD1 (5 bases). The germline CDR1 and CDR2 sequences are SQVTM and ANQGSEA. Trimming left V 4 bases short and J 0 bases short, with 13 bases between. This CDR3 spans 14 amino acids. The CDR3 bases are TGCAGCGTTGCCCCGACAGATCCCTCCTACGAGCAGTACTTC. Protein product: CSVAPTDPSYEQYF.

This clone was seen just once. The genes are TRBV18 and TRBJ1-5; no reliable D call. V was pared by 3 bases and J by 0 bases, with 9 bases between. Germline CDR1 is KGHSH and CDR2 is LQKENI. The CDR3 loop spans 15 amino acids. The CDR3 sequence is CASSPTAYSNQPQHF. The CDR3 DNA sequence: TGTGCCAGCTCACCCACAGCATATAGCAATCAGCCCCAGCATTTT.

The CDR3 is CASSLASLRGQTNEKLFF. The CDR3 DNA reads as TGCGCCAGCAGCTTGGCCTCGCTTCGGGGACAAACTAATGAAAAACTGTTTTTT. The J gene is TRBJ1-4, the V gene TRBV5-1; D possibly corresponds to TRBD1 (6 bases). CDR1 is SGHRS, CDR2 YFSETQ, per germline. Trimming took off 0 bases at V and 1 base at J, with 16 bases between the two ends. This CDR3 comprises 18 residues.

This clone appeared once. The chain couples TRBV7-8 to TRBJ1-1; 7 nucleotides agree with TRBD1. From germline, CDR1 is SGHVS and CDR2 FQNEAQ. CDR3 length equals 14 residues. V dropped 2 bases and J dropped 1; count of bases not matched to a gene: 1. The chain's CDR3 is CASSLSGGNTEAFF. The CDR3 coding sequence is TGTGCCAGCAGCTTATCAGGGGGGAACACTGAAGCTTTCTTT.

Concerning this clone itself: Its ends do not fully match the called genes, so a read error is possible. The chain employs TRBV9 and TRBJ1-1; TRBD1 aligns across 9 bases. The CDR3 sequence is 12 residues long. Germline V gene sequence: CDR1 SGDLS, CDR2 YYNGEE. DNA of the CDR3: TGTGCCAGCAGCGTAGGCGGGACAGGGTGGTCCTTT. This gives the protein CASSVGGTGWSF.

This chain uses TRBV7-9 with TRBJ1-4, with 9 bases identical to TRBD1. The CDR3 extends over 14 amino acids. J gave up 8 bases and V 2 bases, and 3 bases lay outside the gene matches. Germline lookup yields CDR1 SEHNR and CDR2 FQNEAQ (reference sequence). The CDR3: CASSLSGTGEKLFF. As DNA, the CDR3 is TGTGCCAGCAGCTTAAGTGGGACAGGGGAAAAACTGTTTTTT.

This sequence joins TRBV5-1 and TRBJ2-3, with 13 positions matching TRBD2. V shed 5 bases, J shed 1 base, and the junction held 4 bases outside the gene matches. CDR3 length: 16 amino acids. Germline CDR1 SGHRS, CDR2 YFSETQ. Written as DNA, the CDR3 is TGCGCCAGCAGGCTGACTAGCGGGGGGCGCACAGATACGCAGTATTTT. It translates to CASRLTSGGRTDTQYF.

The J gene is TRBJ1-1, the V gene TRBV5-8, with D maybe TRBD1 (5 bases). V was shortened by 3 bases and J by 1 base, with 10 bases between the two germline ends. The CDR3 runs to 14 residues. Germline CDR1 reads SGHTS; CDR2 reads YDEGEE. DNA for the CDR3: TGTGCCAGCAGCTGGGGCGGGGGGAACACTGAAGCTTTCTTT. Encoded protein: CASSWGGGNTEAFF.

This clone was observed once. This chain links TRBV19 with TRBJ1-1, with TRBD1 matching over 9 bases. Germline trimming cut 5 bases from V and 4 bases from J; bases unmatched to any gene: 8. The CDR3 runs to 15 residues. Germline CDR1 and CDR2: LNHDA and SQIVND (reference sequence). CDR3 sequence (DNA): TGTGCCAGTAGTCGATGGGACAGGGATAGCACTGAAGCTTTCTTT. The encoded protein is CASSRWDRDSTEAFF.

The CDR3 bases are TGCGCCAGCACCCCCGGGACAGGGGGGAACGAGCAGTACTTC. Its protein is CASTPGTGGNEQYF. The chain has TRBV5-1 and TRBJ2-7; 11 bases align to TRBD1. CDR1 and CDR2 (germline): SGHRS, YFSETQ. The CDR3 is made up of 14 amino acids. V lost 6 bases, J lost 5 bases, and 7 bases stayed unmatched.

The chain links TRBV5-4 to TRBJ1-2; 7 positions agree with TRBD1. V lost 0 bases to trimming and J lost 4 bases; unmatched junction nucleotides: 3. Germline lookup yields CDR1 SGHNT and CDR2 YYREEE (reference sequence). The length of the CDR3 is 14 residues. CDR3 in DNA: TGTGCCAGCAGCTTGGGGGACAGAACCTATGGCTACACCTTC. Protein: CASSLGDRTYGYTF.

The chain combines TRBV5-1 with TRBJ2-5, with D tentatively TRBD1 (6 bases). CDR1 is SGHRS, CDR2 YFSETQ, per germline. V was shortened by 3 bases and J by 4 bases, with 10 bases between the two germline ends. CDR3 length: 13 amino acids. The CDR3 loop reads CASSSPGAETQYF. DNA for the CDR3: TGCGCCAGCAGCTCGCCAGGGGCAGAGACCCAGTACTTC.

The DNA for the CDR3 is TGTGCCAGCAGGCGGGGCACGGGGTACGAGCAGTACTTC. Translation gives CASRRGTGYEQYF. The rearrangement links TRBV28 to TRBJ2-7, with D maybe TRBD2 (6 bases). From germline, CDR1 is MDHEN and CDR2 SYDVKM. Trimming took off 6 bases at V and 4 bases at J, with 13 bases between the two ends. This CDR3 contains 13 residues.

The chain couples TRBV25-1 to TRBJ2-7; D not resolved. The CDR3 sequence is 12 residues long. Trimming pared 3 bases from V and 2 bases from J, leaving 5 bases between. Germline V gene sequence: CDR1 MGHDK, CDR2 SYGVNS. The CDR3 DNA reads as TGTGCCAGCAGTGATAGTACCTACGAGCAGTACTTC. Translated, it gives CASSDSTYEQYF.

This rearrangement joins TRBV6-6 to TRBJ2-1; D gene unclear. The CDR3 covers 13 residues. The germline CDR1 and CDR2 sequences are MNHNY and SVGAGI (reference sequence). V shed 0 bases and J shed 7 bases, with 7 bases lying between them. CDR3 sequence reads: CASSYSPGNEQFF. CDR3 bases: TGTGCCAGCAGTTACTCCCCCGGGAATGAGCAGTTCTTC.

The CDR3 DNA follows: TGTGCCAGTGAGGACAGGTTGAACACTGAAGCTTTCTTT. It specifies CASEDRLNTEAFF. This chain uses TRBV19 with TRBJ1-1; TRBD1 agrees at 7 bases. With 8 bases clipped from V and 0 bases from J, the junction kept 3 bases outside the gene matches. The V gene's germline CDR1 is LNHDA and CDR2 SQIVND (reference sequence). The CDR3 is 13 residues long. The variable domain in full, completed from reference TRBV19 and TRBJ1-1, reads DGGITQSPKYLFRKEGQNVTLSCEQNLNHDAMYWYRQDPGQGLRLIYYSQIVNDFQKGDIAEGYSVSREKKESFPLTVTSAQKNPTAFYLCASEDRLNTEAFFGQGTRLTVV.

The genes are TRBV19 and TRBJ1-2; D is perhaps TRBD1 (6 bases). The CDR3 is made up of 18 amino acids. Germline V gene data show CDR1 as LNHDA and CDR2 as SQIVND (reference sequence). V lost 0 bases and J 4 bases, leaving 21 bases between the germline ends. The CDR3, as DNA: TGTGCCAGTAGTATAGATCTTCCGGCCCAGGACAGTTCCTATGGCTACACCTTC. Its translation is CASSIDLPAQDSSYGYTF.

This chain connects TRBV6-1 to TRBJ1-2; 10 positions agree with TRBD1. V dropped 2 bases and J dropped 6; count of bases not matched to a gene: 6. The germline V gene has CDR1 MNHNS and CDR2 SASEGT. This CDR3 contains 15 residues. CDR3: CASSEPGQGTDGYTF. DNA of the CDR3: TGTGCCAGCAGTGAACCGGGACAGGGGACGGATGGCTACACCTTC.

The chain recombines TRBV5-1 with TRBJ2-1; 8 nucleotides align to TRBD2. The CDR3 runs to 15 residues. Trimming cost V 2 bases and J 5 bases; bases outside gene matches: 6. Germline CDR1 reads SGHRS; CDR2 reads YFSETQ. CDR3 in DNA: TGCGCCAGCAGCTTTTTTACTAGCGGAAACAATGAGCAGTTCTTC. Translated, it gives CASSFFTSGNNEQFF.

The rearrangement uses TRBV6-1 and TRBJ2-2; 7 nucleotides agree with TRBD1. J was trimmed by 6 bases and V by 5 bases; bases with no gene match: 6. Germline CDR1 reads MNHNS; CDR2 reads SASEGT. This CDR3 region has 14 residues. The CDR3 is CASSRNRGAGELFF. As DNA, the CDR3 is TGTGCCAGCAGTCGGAACAGGGGAGCCGGGGAGCTGTTTTTT.

This clone appeared once. The chain employs TRBV11-2 and TRBJ1-4; TRBD1 matches at 11 bases. J lost 7 bases, V lost 6 bases, and 7 bases had no gene match. The germline CDR1 and CDR2 sequences are SGHAT and FQNNGV. The CDR3 is made up of 15 amino acids. The CDR3, as DNA: TGTGCCAGCAGAGCGGGACAGGGGGAGTTTGAAAAACTGTTTTTT. Its translation is CASRAGQGEFEKLFF.

J is TRBJ2-7 and V is TRBV23-1; 8 bases are shared with TRBD1. TRBV23-1 carries the ORF label, with uncertain function. With 3 bases clipped from V and 0 bases from J, the junction kept 10 bases outside the gene matches. The CDR3 contains 17 residues. The CDR3 coding sequence is TGCGCCAGCAGTCATCAGACAGGGGAATCAGGCTCCTACGAGCAGTACTTC. Its protein is CASSHQTGESGSYEQYF.

The chain links TRBV5-4 to TRBJ2-3; TRBD1 matches 7 bases. The CDR3 has 16 amino acids. The trim removed 0 bases at V and 4 bases at J, leaving 8 bases unmatched. The germline CDR1 and CDR2 sequences are SGHNT and YYREEE (reference sequence). CDR3 in DNA: TGTGCCAGCAGCTTGGGGGCAGGGGGTTTTCCAGATACGCAGTATTTT. This encodes CASSLGAGGFPDTQYF.

The V gene is TRBV29-1, the J gene TRBJ2-5; 8 nucleotides agree with TRBD2. Looked up from germline, CDR1 is SQVTM and CDR2 is ANQGSEA. There are 15 residues in the CDR3. Trimming removed 3 bases from V and 5 bases from J; junction bases left unmatched: 11. The chain's CDR3 is CSVERPSGQGETQYF. The CDR3 nucleotides are TGCAGCGTTGAGAGGCCTAGCGGGCAGGGGGAGACCCAGTACTTC.